A single sample is the source of the 15 T cell receptor beta chains below, sequenced in a study of early T cells in non-severe SARS-CoV-2 infection. TCRdb reprocessed the 5' RACE reads with MiXCR, giving one entry per CDR3 protein. Of around 52,000 distinct CDR3 sequences listed, about 5.9% were seen once; the top ten hold 3% to 4%. Specimen: whole blood. Receptor source: an adult who was a healthcare worker with PCR-confirmed SARS-CoV-2 infection or an uninfected control (not recorded which).

This clonotype was picked up many times. This chain links TRBV5-1 with TRBJ1-4; D is uncertain. The CDR3 length is 15 residues. Looked up from germline, CDR1 is SGHRS and CDR2 is YFSETQ. The V end lost 4 bases, the J end lost 1 base, and 11 bases lay between the germline ends. The CDR3 DNA reads TGCGCCAGCAGCGTCCTGACGGGAACTAATGAAAAACTGTTTTTT. Translation: CASSVLTGTNEKLFF. Looking up the rest from reference TRBV5-1 and TRBJ1-4 gives the full variable domain: KAGVTQTPRYLIKTRGQQVTLSCSPISGHRSVSWYQQTPGQGLQFLFEYFSETQRNKGNFPGRFSGRQFSNSRSEMNVSTLELGDSALYLCASSVLTGTNEKLFFGSGTQLSVL.

This clonotype was counted ten times or more. The J gene is TRBJ2-1, the V gene TRBV10-1, with 10 bases lining up with TRBD2. The CDR3 sequence is 13 residues long. Germline CDR1 is WNHNN and CDR2 is SYGVQD (reference sequence). Losses at the gene ends were 8 bases for V and 4 bases for J; bases not matched to a gene: 2. The CDR3 spells CASATSGYNEQFF. CDR3 sequence (DNA): TGCGCCAGCGCGACTAGCGGGTACAATGAGCAGTTCTTC.

CDR3 amino acids: CASSRDHTYEQYF. CDR3 DNA sequence: TGTGCCAGCAGCCGGGACCATACCTACGAGCAGTACTTC. The chain has TRBV27 and TRBJ2-7, with D perhaps matching TRBD1 or TRBD2 (5 bases each). This CDR3 region has 13 residues. V dropped 6 bases and J dropped 2 bases, with 11 bases sitting between them. Germline assignment: CDR1 MNHEY and CDR2 SMNVEV (reference sequence).

The rearrangement links TRBV6-1 to TRBJ2-2, with 11 bases aligning to TRBD2. CDR3 length: 18 amino acids. CDR1 and CDR2 (germline): MNHNS, SASEGT. Trimming cost V 1 base and J 1 base; bases outside gene matches: 5. The chain's CDR3 is CASSEVTSGGLNTGELFF. The CDR3, as DNA: TGTGCCAGCAGTGAAGTTACTAGCGGGGGCCTGAACACCGGGGAGCTGTTTTTT.

This clonotype appeared many times. The gene calls are TRBV30 and TRBJ1-6, with TRBD1 identical over 7 bases. The germline V gene has CDR1 GTSNPN and CDR2 SVGIG (reference sequence). The CDR3 sequence is 15 residues long. V dropped 3 bases and J dropped 8; count of bases not matched to a gene: 10. The DNA of the CDR3 is TGTGCCTGGAGCGTCTCGACAGGGTTGGATTCACCCCTCCACTTT. Residues: CAWSVSTGLDSPLHF.

CDR3 loop: CASSYEANYGYTF. In DNA form, the CDR3 reads TGTGCCAGCAGTTACGAGGCTAACTATGGCTACACCTTC. The rearrangement links TRBV6-5 to TRBJ1-2, with D uncertain. Germline V gene lookup returns CDR1 MNHEY and CDR2 SVGAGI. This CDR3 comprises 13 residues. The V end lost 2 bases, the J end lost 0 bases, and 4 bases lay between the germline ends.

This clonotype turned up a few times. This rearrangement joins TRBV15 to TRBJ2-1, with 14 nucleotides matching TRBD2. V dropped 7 bases and J dropped 9; count of bases not matched to a gene: 5. Germline V gene data show CDR1 as LNHNV and CDR2 as YYDKDF (reference sequence). The CDR3 runs 14 residues. The CDR3 loop reads CATKTSGGAGEQFF. CDR3 nucleotide sequence: TGTGCCACCAAGACTAGCGGGGGGGCAGGTGAGCAGTTCTTC.

This clonotype was counted many times. The rearrangement joins TRBV20-1 to TRBJ1-2, with TRBD1 identical over 7 bases. CDR1 and CDR2 from the germline V gene are DFQATT and SNEGSKA (reference sequence). Trimming removed 1 base from V and 3 bases from J; junction bases left unmatched: 2. The CDR3 is 13 amino acids. The CDR3 sequence is CSARGTGDYGYTF. The CDR3 nucleotides are TGCAGTGCTAGAGGAACAGGGGACTATGGCTACACCTTC.

This clonotype came up a few times. The chain links TRBV11-2 to TRBJ1-2, with unresolved D. Trimming shortened V by 0 bases and J by 8 bases, and 10 bases separated the two germline ends. The CDR3 is made up of 13 amino acids. From germline, CDR1 is SGHAT and CDR2 FQNNGV. Here the CDR3 DNA reads TGTGCCAGCAGCTTAGAATACTTGGACGGCTACACCTTC. As protein: CASSLEYLDGYTF.

The rearrangement uses TRBV5-1 and TRBJ1-3; a weak D match, TRBD1 (6 bases). V lost 3 bases and J 1 base, leaving 17 bases between the germline ends. The CDR3 covers 17 residues. CDR1 is SGHRS and CDR2 is YFSETQ in the germline V gene. In nucleotides, the CDR3 is TGCGCCAGCAGCTACGAATCGGGGGGCTTATCTGGAAACACCATATATTTT. Translated, it gives CASSYESGGLSGNTIYF.

This CDR3 is CASSQATGGPQYF. The CDR3 region has the DNA TGCGCCAGCAGCCAGGCTACGGGGGGGCCTCAGTATTTT. The chain combines TRBV4-3 with TRBJ2-3, with 8 bases lining up with TRBD2. This CDR3 spans 13 amino acids. The germline gives CDR1 LGHNA, CDR2 YSLEER. Germline trimming cut 3 bases from V and 12 bases from J; bases unmatched to any gene: 8.

This clonotype was seen more than once but under ten times. The chain joins TRBV27 to TRBJ1-2; D is possibly TRBD1 (5 bases). With 6 bases removed from V and 7 bases from J, the gap between germline ends came to 30 bases. Germline CDR1 reads MNHEY; CDR2 reads SMNVEV (reference sequence). This CDR3 has 18 amino acids. CDR3 nucleotide sequence: TGTGCCAGCAGCCAGAACACTGACAGACCCGTATCCCCGCTTGGCTACACCTTC. Amino acid sequence: CASSQNTDRPVSPLGYTF.

This clonotype was detected ten times or more. J is TRBJ2-1 and V is TRBV7-9, with 8 bases aligning to TRBD1. The germline V gene encodes CDR1 SEHNR and CDR2 FQNEAQ (reference sequence). The length of the CDR3 is 12 residues. V dropped 5 bases and J dropped 8; count of bases not matched to a gene: 2. The CDR3 DNA is TGTGCCAGCAGCCAGACAGGGGATGAGCAGTTCTTC. Its protein product is CASSQTGDEQFF.

The rearrangement joins TRBV18 to TRBJ2-4; D unclear. In germline, CDR1 is KGHSH, CDR2 LQKENI. This CDR3 has 13 residues. V gave up 5 bases and J gave up 9 bases, with 14 bases separating them. The CDR3 loop is CASSGLDRTIQYF. The CDR3 coding sequence is TGTGCCAGCTCAGGGCTGGACCGTACCATTCAGTACTTC.

This clonotype came up many times. The chain links TRBV4-1 to TRBJ2-1; no firm D call. Per germline, CDR1 MGHRA and CDR2 YSYEKL. Trimming shortened V by 3 bases and J by 1 base, and 4 bases separated the two germline ends. This CDR3 region has 13 residues. The CDR3 DNA follows: TGCGCCAGCAGCCAGGGATCCTACAATGAGCAGTTCTTC. It codes for CASSQGSYNEQFF.